The next 32 T cell receptor beta chains were all read from a single sample in a study of regulatory T cells in long-lasting Graves disease. Sequencing libraries for TCR beta were prepared with iRepertoire HTBI primers and Arm-PCR of CDR3 regions. From the multiplex PCR reads, TCRdb called clonotypes with MiXCR, one entry per CDR3 protein. Here the sample spans 400,000 to 500,000 distinct CDR3 sequences, around 20% being singletons. Time point reported: persistent/refractory GD, antithyroid drugs over 5 years with positive TRAb. PBMC RNA served as the TCR library source. The specimen comprised peripheral blood mononuclear cells (PBMCs), sampled when the disease was refractory, from a patient treated with antithyroid drugs. The source is a female donor with Graves disease.

This clonotype appeared a few times. V usage is TRBV5-1 and J usage is TRBJ1-1, with TRBD1 as a possible D gene (5 bases). The V end lost 3 bases, the J end lost 4 bases, and 16 bases lay between the germline ends. The CDR3 totals 15 residues. Germline assignment: CDR1 SGHRS and CDR2 YFSETQ. The CDR3 nucleotides are TGCGCCAGCAGCTCCCGGACAAGTTTATCCACTGAAGCTTTCTTT. This codes for CASSSRTSLSTEAFF.

This clonotype was recorded a few times. This rearrangement joins TRBV10-1 to TRBJ2-2; 7 bases match TRBD1. The CDR3 contains 14 residues. Germline V CDR1 and CDR2: WNHNN, SYGVQD (reference sequence). J was trimmed by 6 bases and V by 3 bases; bases with no gene match: 4. The CDR3 nucleotides read TGCGCCAGCAGTGAACCGGGACAGTCCGGGGAGCTGTTTTTT. It is translated as CASSEPGQSGELFF.

This clonotype was detected once. With a much larger clone just one base away, this may be a read error. This chain connects TRBV9 to TRBJ2-7; maybe TRBD2 (5 bases). The CDR3 consists of 14 residues. Deletions cut 7 bases from V and 5 bases from J, with 19 bases between. Germline CDR1 is SGDLS and CDR2 is YYNGEE. CDR3: CASGRSVVGNEQYF. CDR3 DNA sequence: TGTGCCAGCGGGCGAAGTGTGGTCGGGAACGAGCAGTACTTC.

Only a few counts were recorded for this clonotype. The chain employs TRBV28 and TRBJ1-3; D is ambiguous. The CDR3 contains 15 residues. With 6 bases removed from V and 3 bases from J, the gap between germline ends came to 15 bases. CDR1 is MDHEN and CDR2 is SYDVKM in the germline V gene. The CDR3 DNA reads TGTGCCAGCAGCATACTACCAAGGAATGGAAACACCATATATTTT. Residues: CASSILPRNGNTIYF.

This clonotype was counted ten times or more. CDR3 region: CASDRGPLNTEAFF. In DNA form, the CDR3 reads TGTGCCAGCGATCGTGGACCCTTGAACACTGAAGCTTTCTTT. The rearrangement uses TRBV5-5 and TRBJ1-1; D is undetermined. The CDR3 sequence is 14 residues long. V lost 7 bases and J 0 bases, leaving 13 bases between the germline ends. From germline, CDR1 is SGHKS and CDR2 YYEKEE (reference sequence).

The chain uses TRBV5-1 and TRBJ2-1; TRBD2 agrees at 14 bases. CDR1 is SGHRS and CDR2 is YFSETQ in the germline V gene. This CDR3 is 16 amino acids long. V lost 0 bases, J lost 6 bases, and 2 bases stayed unmatched. The CDR3 spells CASSLETSGRGNEQFF. The DNA of the CDR3 is TGCGCCAGCAGCTTGGAGACTAGCGGGAGGGGCAATGAGCAGTTCTTC.

This clonotype has more than one count but fewer than ten. The V and J genes are TRBV20-1 and TRBJ1-2, with a weak D call TRBD1 (6 bases). This CDR3 is built from 12 residues. V dropped 7 bases and J dropped 3 bases, with 12 bases sitting between them. From germline, CDR1 is DFQATT and CDR2 SNEGSKA (reference sequence). CDR3: CSVNRVDYGYTF. The CDR3 coding sequence is TGCAGTGTTAACAGGGTGGACTATGGCTACACCTTC.

This clonotype was observed many times. One end of the junction fails to match germline, which may point to a read error. The CDR3 nucleotides are TGTGCCAGCAGCTTGGGACCTGGAGAGACCCAGTACTTC. Translation gives CASSLGPGETQYF. The chain is built from TRBV5-1 and TRBJ2-5; D assignment may be TRBD1 or TRBD2 (5 bases each). CDR1 is SGHRS, CDR2 YFSETQ, per germline. This CDR3 has 13 residues.

This clonotype was counted many times. The genes are TRBV12-3 or TRBV12-4 and TRBJ1-1; possibly TRBD1 for D (5 bases). The CDR3 is 15 residues long. V lost 2 bases and J lost 1, with 11 bases in between. In DNA, the CDR3 is TGTGCCAGCAGTTTATTCGGGGGTGGGAACACTGAAGCTTTCTTT. Its protein is CASSLFGGGNTEAFF.

This clonotype was detected once. This chain connects TRBV5-1 to TRBJ2-3, with 11 bases fitting TRBD2. The trim removed 3 bases at V and 3 bases at J, leaving 9 bases unmatched. Per the germline V gene, CDR1 is SGHRS and CDR2 is YFSETQ. The CDR3 is 17 amino acids. The CDR3 DNA follows: TGCGCCAGCAGCTCCACGACTAGCGGGAAAGCGACAGATACGCAGTATTTT. Its translation: CASSSTTSGKATDTQYF. The variable domain in full, completed from reference TRBV5-1 and TRBJ2-3, reads KAGVTQTPRYLIKTRGQQVTLSCSPISGHRSVSWYQQTPGQGLQFLFEYFSETQRNKGNFPGRFSGRQFSNSRSEMNVSTLELGDSALYLCASSSTTSGKATDTQYFGPGTRLTVL.

A word on this clonotype: Since no conserved phenylalanine or tryptophan closes the CDR3, a read error is the likely cause. The chain joins TRBV29-1 to TRBJ2-6, with 9 positions matching TRBD1. Germline-derived CDR1 and CDR2 are SQVTM and ANQGSEA. This CDR3 has 19 residues. J gave up 2 bases and V 0 bases, and 11 bases lay outside the gene matches. CDR3 sequence reads: CSVEEPGQGIMTGANVLTS. In nucleotides, the CDR3 is TGCAGCGTTGAAGAACCGGGACAGGGAATTATGACTGGGGCCAACGTCCTGACTTCC.

This clonotype was found many times. This chain connects TRBV15 to TRBJ2-5, with 7 bases lining up with TRBD2. The V and J ends lost 3 bases and 5 bases, in that order; junction bases with no gene match: 6. The CDR3 covers 14 residues. Germline CDR1 LNHNV, CDR2 YYDKDF (reference sequence). In DNA form, the CDR3 reads TGTGCCACCAGCAGGGGGGGGGAGAGGGAGACCCAGTACTTC. It translates to CATSRGGERETQYF.

The chain is built from TRBV28 and TRBJ2-7; 8 bases map to TRBD2. The CDR3 has 17 residues. Trimming took 6 bases from V and 3 from J; bases not matched to a gene: 16. Looked up from germline, CDR1 is MDHEN and CDR2 is SYDVKM. The CDR3: CASSPGGTSGKVYEQYF. Written as DNA, the CDR3 is TGTGCCAGCAGCCCGGGAGGAACTAGCGGTAAGGTCTACGAGCAGTACTTC.

This clonotype was found a few times. The V call is TRBV5-1, the J call TRBJ1-5, with 9 bases identical to TRBD1. Germline V gene lookup returns CDR1 SGHRS and CDR2 YFSETQ. This CDR3 has 16 residues. Trimming removed 0 bases from V and 4 bases from J; junction bases left unmatched: 5. CDR3 sequence reads: CASSLVPGQGNQPQHF. The CDR3 nucleotides are TGCGCCAGCAGCTTGGTCCCGGGACAGGGTAATCAGCCCCAGCATTTT.

This rearrangement joins TRBV28 to TRBJ2-7; 9 nucleotides agree with TRBD1. J gave up 0 bases and V 6 bases, and 9 bases lay outside the gene matches. The germline gives CDR1 MDHEN, CDR2 SYDVKM. The CDR3 totals 16 residues. CDR3 coding DNA: TGTGCCAGCAGACCTTCCGGGACAGGGAGCTCCTACGAGCAGTACTTC. It translates to CASRPSGTGSSYEQYF.

V gene TRBV6-9 combines with J gene TRBJ2-3, with D possibly being TRBD2 (6 bases). The ends were cut back, 3 bases at V and 3 bases at J, with 13 bases in the middle. Germline V CDR1 and CDR2: MNHGY, SVAAGI. The CDR3 has 15 residues. In nucleotides, the CDR3 is TGTGCCAGCAGTTACATCCGGGGGAGGACAGATACGCAGTATTTT. It is translated as CASSYIRGRTDTQYF.

This clonotype was picked up a small number of times. The chain employs TRBV28 and TRBJ2-3, with D possibly TRBD1 on 6 matching bases. Germline assignment: CDR1 MDHEN and CDR2 SYDVKM. Between the trimmed V and J ends, which lost 7 bases and 6 bases, there was a span of 17 bases. The CDR3 loop spans 14 amino acids. The CDR3 coding sequence is TGTGCCAGCACCGGACAGATCCGCGGGGATACGCAGTATTTT. Translation gives CASTGQIRGDTQYF. Using reference TRBV28 and TRBJ2-3 for the parts outside the CDR3, the full variable domain is DVKVTQSSRYLVKRTGEKVFLECVQDMDHENMFWYRQDPGLGLRLIYFSYDVKMKEKGDIPEGYSVSREKKERFSLILESASTNQTSMYLCASTGQIRGDTQYFGPGTRLTVL.

This clonotype was seen at least ten times. The chain couples TRBV30 to TRBJ1-3; a weak D match, TRBD1 (6 bases). Germline-derived CDR1 and CDR2 are GTSNPN and SVGIG (reference sequence). Trimming cost V 8 bases and J 2 bases, with 13 bases left between them. This CDR3 spans 13 amino acids. The DNA of the CDR3 is TGTGCCAAGGACAGCGGAGCTGGAAACACCATATATTTT. Translated: CAKDSGAGNTIYF.

V usage is TRBV19 and J usage is TRBJ2-7, with D unresolved. Germline V CDR1 and CDR2: LNHDA, SQIVND (reference sequence). The CDR3 runs 13 residues. Trimming pared 5 bases from V and 4 bases from J, leaving 12 bases between. The CDR3 DNA is TGTGCCAGTAGTCCGGATGAGCTTTACGAGCAGTACTTC. Its translation is CASSPDELYEQYF.

Notes on this clonotype: An end of the junction differs from the germline gene, which may be a read error. This sequence joins TRBV4-1 and TRBJ1-4; 8 bases are shared with TRBD1. Germline V gene sequence: CDR1 MGHRA, CDR2 YSYEKL. CDR3 size: 14 residues. CDR3 sequence (DNA): TGCGCCAGCAGCCAACAGGGGGCTCGGGAAAAACTGCTTTTT. Encoded protein: CASSQQGAREKLLF.

The rearrangement links TRBV29-1 to TRBJ1-2; TRBD1 might be the D (6 bases). The CDR3 contains 12 residues. V lost 5 bases and J 5 bases, leaving 12 bases between the germline ends. Germline loops: CDR1 SQVTM, CDR2 ANQGSEA. CDR3 amino acids: CSVMDRGYGYTF. DNA of the CDR3: TGCAGCGTTATGGACAGAGGATATGGCTACACCTTC.

In this sample, this clonotype turned up a few times. This sequence joins TRBV6-1 and TRBJ2-7, with D tentatively TRBD1 (6 bases). This CDR3 is built from 14 residues. V lost 5 bases and J 0 bases, leaving 11 bases between the germline ends. CDR1 is MNHNS and CDR2 is SASEGT in the germline V gene. The CDR3, as DNA: TGTGCCAGCAGTAATGACAGGATCTCCTACGAGCAGTACTTC. The encoded protein is CASSNDRISYEQYF.

This clonotype was picked up a small number of times. This rearrangement joins TRBV7-9 to TRBJ2-2; the D is unclear. From germline, CDR1 is SEHNR and CDR2 FQNEAQ (reference sequence). The CDR3 consists of 13 residues. Trimming removed 2 bases at V and 6 bases at J, with 7 bases between. The chain's CDR3 is CASSLRDPGELFF. The DNA of the CDR3 is TGTGCCAGCAGCTTAAGGGATCCCGGGGAGCTGTTTTTT.

The table lists this clonotype with many counts. The chain employs TRBV2 and TRBJ1-4; the D is unclear. V gave up 3 bases and J gave up 3 bases, with 8 bases separating them. CDR1 and CDR2 (germline): SNHLY, FYNNEI. The CDR3 spans 14 residues. The CDR3, as DNA: TGTGCCAGCAGTGAGGGGTATGCTAATGAAAAACTGTTTTTT. This gives the protein CASSEGYANEKLFF.

On this clonotype itself: This could be a read error, since a much larger clone is one nucleotide away. V gene TRBV5-1 combines with J gene TRBJ1-2; 7 nucleotides agree with TRBD1. This CDR3 is 14 amino acids long. Germline CDR1 reads SGHRS; CDR2 reads YFSETQ. CDR3 nucleotides: TGCGCCAGCAGACCAAAACAGGGGAACTATGGCCACACCTTC. Translating gives CASRPKQGNYGHTF. The complete variable domain, with remaining parts taken from reference TRBV5-1 and TRBJ1-2, reads KAGVTQTPRYLIKTRGQQVTLSCSPISGHRSVSWYQQTPGQGLQFLFEYFSETQRNKGNFPGRFSGRQFSNSRSEMNVSTLELGDSALYLCASRPKQGNYGHTFGSGTRLTVV.

V usage is TRBV5-1 and J usage is TRBJ1-1; no reliable D call. V lost 0 bases and J lost 11, with 8 bases in between. Per the germline V gene, CDR1 is SGHRS and CDR2 is YFSETQ. The CDR3 is 11 amino acids. CDR3: CASSLDRQAFF. DNA for the CDR3: TGCGCCAGCAGCTTGGACCGCCAGGCTTTCTTT.

This clonotype was observed many times. The DNA of the CDR3 is TGTGCCAGCAGTGGTGGACCGACAGTTGGCTACACCTTC. Residues: CASSGGPTVGYTF. The V and J genes are TRBV6-1 and TRBJ1-2; possible D gene TRBD1, 5 bases. Trimming removed 4 bases from V and 7 bases from J, with 13 bases in between. The CDR3 sequence is 13 residues long. Germline-derived CDR1 and CDR2 are MNHNS and SASEGT.

The chain has TRBV5-1 and TRBJ2-5; 7 bases map to TRBD2. Germline CDR1 SGHRS, CDR2 YFSETQ. This CDR3 has 14 amino acids. J lost 5 bases, V lost 1 base, and 5 bases had no gene match. The CDR3 nucleotides read TGCGCCAGCAGCTTGTCGGCGGGAGCGGAGACCCAGTACTTC. It is translated as CASSLSAGAETQYF. The full variable domain, its missing parts supplied by reference TRBV5-1 and TRBJ2-5, is KAGVTQTPRYLIKTRGQQVTLSCSPISGHRSVSWYQQTPGQGLQFLFEYFSETQRNKGNFPGRFSGRQFSNSRSEMNVSTLELGDSALYLCASSLSAGAETQYFGPGTRLLVL.

This clonotype was detected ten times or more. The chain has TRBV6-1 and TRBJ1-2; 8 bases fit TRBD1. Germline CDR1 MNHNS, CDR2 SASEGT. This CDR3 spans 15 amino acids. The V segment lost 8 bases and the J segment 2 bases; nucleotides outside the gene matches: 10. CDR3 bases: TGTGCCAGCCGACCCGAGGCAGGGGGCAACTATGGCTACACCTTC. As protein: CASRPEAGGNYGYTF.

The chain has TRBV4-1 and TRBJ1-1; D gene ambiguous. V lost 2 bases, J lost 0 bases, and 7 bases lay in between. This CDR3 contains 14 residues. Germline V gene sequence: CDR1 MGHRA, CDR2 YSYEKL. In nucleotides, the CDR3 is TGCGCCAGCAGCCAACTGAGCATGAACACTGAAGCTTTCTTT. Its protein is CASSQLSMNTEAFF.

This clonotype was observed at least ten times. V is TRBV2 and J is TRBJ1-6, with D possibly TRBD1 on 6 matching bases. With 3 bases removed from V and 4 bases from J, the gap between germline ends came to 7 bases. The germline gives CDR1 SNHLY, CDR2 FYNNEI. This CDR3 contains 14 residues. The CDR3 DNA is TGTGCCAGCAGTGACGGACAGTATAATTCACCCCTCCACTTT. It is translated as CASSDGQYNSPLHF.

The chain couples TRBV2 to TRBJ2-2; 9 bases line up with TRBD1. The germline V gene encodes CDR1 SNHLY and CDR2 FYNNEI. The CDR3 runs 14 residues. The trim removed 8 bases at V and 7 bases at J, leaving 8 bases unmatched. The CDR3 DNA follows: TGTGCCAGCGGCCGGGACAGGGTTTACGGGGAGCTGTTTTTT. Amino acid sequence: CASGRDRVYGELFF.